The present T cell receptor (beta chain) was sequenced within a study of blood T cell repertoires in COVID-19. Across the study: The cDNA or gDNA used as material had been derived from T cells, B-cell-depleted T cells, or PBMCs.

V was shortened by 9 bases and J by 4 bases, with 12 bases between the two germline ends. In germline, CDR1 is MGHDK, CDR2 SYGVNS. CDR3 length equals 13 residues. Only in-frame clones appear in the TCRdb table, and some are missing; sequencing was by immunoSEQ multiplex PCR. In the table there are over 400,000 clones, approximately 83% of which are singletons. Sequenced sample: peripheral blood. This TCR was recovered from a human donor in a cohort sampled during active COVID-19. The chain recombines TRBV25-1 with TRBJ1-4, with D possibly matching TRBD1 (5 bases). The CDR3 coding sequence is TGTGCCAGTGAAGGGGAACTTAATGAAAAACTGTTTTTT. It is translated as CASEGELNEKLFF.